Following are 17 T cell receptor beta chains from one sample sequenced in a study of blood T cells in healthy people across ages. Then a second PCR, running roughly 7 to 11 cycles, was carried out with a sample-barcoded 5' primer and a J-beta primer mix. TCRdb used MiXCR to reprocess the 5' RACE reads, holding one entry per CDR3 protein. Of about 640,000 distinct CDR3 sequences in the sample, 58% were seen once. The source material was blood. The receptors here all came from a man aged 55-75 years in good health.

In this sample, this clonotype turned up many times. V gene TRBV7-9 combines with J gene TRBJ2-7; the D is unclear. Trimming left V 0 bases short and J 2 bases short, with 8 bases between. The CDR3 loop spans 14 amino acids. Germline assignment: CDR1 SEHNR and CDR2 FQNEAQ (reference sequence). DNA of the CDR3: TGTGCCAGCAGCTTAGCGGGCCGGACCTACGAGCAGTACTTC. It codes for CASSLAGRTYEQYF.

The chain links TRBV6-6 to TRBJ2-5; tentative D call: TRBD1 (6 bases). The last part of the DNA fits TRBJ2-7 better; the J call may be wrong. The CDR3 is made up of 14 amino acids. Germline V CDR1 and CDR2: MNHNY, SVGAGI (reference sequence). CDR3 nucleotides: TGTGCCAGCAGTTACCCTACGGACAGTTACGAGCAGTACTTC. Translated: CASSYPTDSYEQYF.

This clonotype was seen ten or more times. V and J are TRBV29-1 and TRBJ1-1; D call uncertain. This CDR3 has 13 amino acids. Germline assignment: CDR1 SQVTM and CDR2 ANQGSEA. V lost 7 bases, J lost 0 bases, and 12 bases lay in between. This chain's CDR3 is CSARTRMNTEAFF. The CDR3 nucleotides read TGCAGCGCTAGGACCCGGATGAACACTGAAGCTTTCTTT. Full variable domain (rest looked up from reference TRBV29-1 and TRBJ1-1): SAVISQKPSRDICQRGTSLTIQCQVDSQVTMMFWYRQQPGQSLTLIATANQGSEATYESGFVIDKFPISRPNLTFSTLTVSNMSPEDSSIYLCSARTRMNTEAFFGQGTRLTVV.

The chain employs TRBV29-1 and TRBJ1-2; D unclear. The CDR3 totals 14 residues. Looked up from germline, CDR1 is SQVTM and CDR2 is ANQGSEA. Trimming cost V 3 bases and J 3 bases, with 14 bases left between them. In nucleotides, the CDR3 is TGCAGCGTTGATTCGCACAGTCAGGACTATGGCTACACCTTC. Translation: CSVDSHSQDYGYTF.

The chain is built from TRBV6-5 and TRBJ2-5, with TRBD2 matching over 7 bases. Germline trimming cut 5 bases from V and 11 bases from J; bases unmatched to any gene: 17. The CDR3 loop spans 15 amino acids. Germline V lookup: CDR1 MNHEY, CDR2 SVGAGI. CDR3 sequence: CASSRRAGDSGEQYF. The CDR3 DNA follows: TGTGCCAGCAGTCGACGGGCGGGAGATTCGGGGGAGCAGTACTTC.

This clonotype has just a few counts. V usage is TRBV10-3 and J usage is TRBJ2-3, with TRBD2 identical over 12 bases. The CDR3 sequence is 15 residues long. Trimming cost V 5 bases and J 5 bases; bases outside gene matches: 5. Per the germline V gene, CDR1 is ENHRY and CDR2 is SYGVKD. The chain's CDR3 is CAISFTTSGGDTQYF. CDR3 bases: TGTGCCATCAGTTTTACGACTAGCGGGGGAGATACGCAGTATTTT.

This chain links TRBV7-2 with TRBJ1-6, with 8 bases aligning to TRBD1. The CDR3 has 17 amino acids. Trimming took 6 bases from V and 4 from J; bases not matched to a gene: 11. The germline CDR1 and CDR2 sequences are SGHTA and FQGNSA. The CDR3 spells CASSYSPGGGYNSPLHF. DNA of the CDR3: TGTGCCAGCAGTTACTCGCCAGGGGGCGGTTATAATTCACCCCTCCACTTT. Full variable domain (remainder filled in from reference TRBV7-2 and TRBJ1-6): GAGVSQSPSNKVTEKGKDVELRCDPISGHTALYWYRQSLGQGLEFLIYFQGNSAPDKSGLPSDRFSAERTGGSVSTLTIQRTQQEDSAVYLCASSYSPGGGYNSPLHFGNGTRLTVT.

V and J are TRBV14 and TRBJ2-7; 7 bases agree with TRBD1. Trimming at V came to 3 bases and at J to 4 bases, leaving 6 bases not matched to a gene. In germline, CDR1 is SGHDN, CDR2 FVKESK. The CDR3 is 14 amino acids. The chain's CDR3 is CASSHLQGRYEQYF. CDR3 bases: TGTGCCAGCAGCCATCTACAGGGGAGATACGAGCAGTACTTC. Filled out from reference TRBV14 and TRBJ2-7, the complete variable domain reads EAGVTQFPSHSVIEKGQTVTLRCDPISGHDNLYWYRRVMGKEIKFLLHFVKESKQDESGMPNNRFLAERTGGTYSTLKVQPAELEDSGVYFCASSHLQGRYEQYFGPGTRLTVT.

The chain employs TRBV20-1 and TRBJ2-1; D perhaps matches TRBD1 (7 bases). The V gene lost 6 bases and the J gene lost 5 bases, with 17 bases spanning the gap. The CDR3 sequence is 14 residues long. Germline assignment: CDR1 DFQATT and CDR2 SNEGSKA (reference sequence). CDR3 in DNA: TGCAGTGCCCAGGGGGGTCGGCTAAACAATGAGCAGTTCTTC. Its protein is CSAQGGRLNNEQFF.

This chain uses TRBV9 with TRBJ2-7; 7 nucleotides match TRBD1. V trimming: 3 bases; J trimming: 5 bases; junction bases outside the gene matches: 11. The length of the CDR3 is 15 residues. Germline V CDR1 and CDR2: SGDLS, YYNGEE. This chain's CDR3 is CASSAAGTVGHEQYF. CDR3 bases: TGTGCCAGCAGCGCAGCCGGGACAGTAGGCCACGAGCAGTACTTC.

This clonotype was seen a handful of times. The chain combines TRBV5-1 with TRBJ2-5; no clear D gene. CDR3 length: 13 amino acids. V was cut by 1 base and J by 1 base, with 5 bases left in between. Looked up from germline, CDR1 is SGHRS and CDR2 is YFSETQ. CDR3 in amino acids: CASSLSSQETQYF. The DNA for the CDR3 is TGCGCCAGCAGCTTGTCGTCCCAAGAGACCCAGTACTTC. Full variable domain (outside the CDR3, taken from reference TRBV5-1 and TRBJ2-5): KAGVTQTPRYLIKTRGQQVTLSCSPISGHRSVSWYQQTPGQGLQFLFEYFSETQRNKGNFPGRFSGRQFSNSRSEMNVSTLELGDSALYLCASSLSSQETQYFGPGTRLLVL.

The chain employs TRBV12-3 or TRBV12-4 and TRBJ2-4; the D is unclear. The germline V and J ends were trimmed by 5 bases and 0 bases, with 11 bases remaining between them. The CDR3 has 15 residues. For the CDR3, the DNA is TGTGCCAGCAGTCTCCGCGCGCTAGCCAAAAACATTCAGTACTTC. Its protein product is CASSLRALAKNIQYF.

This chain joins TRBV5-1 and TRBJ1-6; TRBD1 aligns across 11 bases. The length of the CDR3 is 17 residues. CDR1 SGHRS and CDR2 YFSETQ come from the germline V gene. V trimming: 0 bases; J trimming: 5 bases; junction bases outside the gene matches: 4. CDR3 bases: TGCGCCAGCAGCTTGGGGTGGACAGGGGGCAATAATTCACCCCTCCACTTT. It specifies CASSLGWTGGNNSPLHF. Based on the CDR3 plus reference TRBV5-1 and TRBJ1-6, the full variable domain is KAGVTQTPRYLIKTRGQQVTLSCSPISGHRSVSWYQQTPGQGLQFLFEYFSETQRNKGNFPGRFSGRQFSNSRSEMNVSTLELGDSALYLCASSLGWTGGNNSPLHFGNGTRLTVT.

The chain is built from TRBV6-1 and TRBJ2-3, with a tentative D call TRBD2 (5 bases). The germline CDR1 and CDR2 sequences are MNHNS and SASEGT. The CDR3 totals 14 residues. Trimming cost V 5 bases and J 2 bases, with 11 bases left between them. The CDR3 region has the DNA TGTGCCAGCAGTAGTCTAGCTTCCACAGATACGCAGTATTTT. Its protein is CASSSLASTDTQYF.

In its sample, this clonotype was seen a few times. V and J are TRBV14 and TRBJ2-6; no clear D gene. The CDR3 extends over 14 amino acids. CDR1 and CDR2 from the germline V gene are SGHDN and FVKESK. V was trimmed by 3 bases and J by 2 bases, leaving 5 bases between them. The CDR3 DNA follows: TGTGCCAGCAGCCAGCTAACTGGGGCCAACGTCCTGACTTTC. It encodes CASSQLTGANVLTF.

The chain combines TRBV7-2 with TRBJ2-5; D may be TRBD1 (7 bases). The J call may be incorrect, as the DNA end agrees better with TRBJ2-7. Germline V gene sequence: CDR1 SGHTA, CDR2 FQGNSA. The CDR3 loop spans 16 amino acids. CDR3 nucleotides: TGTGCCAGCAGCTTAGTAGGCGGGGACAGAACCTACGAGCAGTACTTC. Translation gives CASSLVGGDRTYEQYF.

The V call is TRBV7-9, the J call TRBJ1-6; D gene ambiguous. The V end was cut by 1 base, the J end by 8 bases, with 9 bases between. The germline V gene encodes CDR1 SEHNR and CDR2 FQNEAQ (reference sequence). The CDR3 loop spans 14 amino acids. This CDR3 reads CASSLEGSYSPLHF. The CDR3 DNA reads TGTGCCAGCAGCTTAGAAGGGAGCTATTCACCCCTCCACTTT.